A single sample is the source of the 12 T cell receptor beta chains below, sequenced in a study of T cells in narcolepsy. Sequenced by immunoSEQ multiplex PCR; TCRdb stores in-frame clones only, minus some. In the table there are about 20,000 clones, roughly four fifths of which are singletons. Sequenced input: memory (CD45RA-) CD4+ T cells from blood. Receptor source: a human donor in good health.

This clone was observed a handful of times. CDR3 amino acids: CASITDRVVHEQYF. The CDR3 coding sequence is TGTGCCAGCATTACGGACAGGGTGGTCCACGAGCAGTACTTC. The chain employs TRBV6-1 and TRBJ2-7; 8 nucleotides align to TRBD1. J lost 5 bases, V lost 7 bases, and 10 bases had no gene match. Germline V gene sequence: CDR1 MNHNS, CDR2 SASEGT. The CDR3 has 14 amino acids.

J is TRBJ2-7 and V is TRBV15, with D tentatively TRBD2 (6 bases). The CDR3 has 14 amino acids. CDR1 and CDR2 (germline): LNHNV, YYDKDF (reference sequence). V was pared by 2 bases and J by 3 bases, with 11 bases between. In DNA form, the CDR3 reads TGTGCCACCAGCAGAACGGGACTTAACTACGAGCAGTACTTC. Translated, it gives CATSRTGLNYEQYF.

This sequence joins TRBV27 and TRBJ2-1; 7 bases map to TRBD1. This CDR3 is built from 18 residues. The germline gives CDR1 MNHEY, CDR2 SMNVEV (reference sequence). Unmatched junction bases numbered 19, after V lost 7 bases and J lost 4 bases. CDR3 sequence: CASIKGDRLSKGYNEQFF. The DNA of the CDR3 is TGTGCCAGCATCAAAGGGGACAGACTAAGTAAGGGGTACAATGAGCAGTTCTTC.

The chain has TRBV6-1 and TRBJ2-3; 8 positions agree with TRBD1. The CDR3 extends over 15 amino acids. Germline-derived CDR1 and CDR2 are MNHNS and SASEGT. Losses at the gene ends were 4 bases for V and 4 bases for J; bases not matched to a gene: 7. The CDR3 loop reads CASSVGQGSSDTQYF. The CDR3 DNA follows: TGTGCCAGCAGTGTCGGACAGGGTTCTTCAGATACGCAGTATTTT.

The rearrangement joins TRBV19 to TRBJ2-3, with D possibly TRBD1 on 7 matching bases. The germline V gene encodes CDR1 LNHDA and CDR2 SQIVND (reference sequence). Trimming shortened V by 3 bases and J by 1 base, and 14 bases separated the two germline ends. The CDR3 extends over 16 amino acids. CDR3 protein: CASSIGTGEGTDTQYF. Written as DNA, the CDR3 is TGTGCCAGTAGTATCGGAACAGGGGAGGGCACAGATACGCAGTATTTT.

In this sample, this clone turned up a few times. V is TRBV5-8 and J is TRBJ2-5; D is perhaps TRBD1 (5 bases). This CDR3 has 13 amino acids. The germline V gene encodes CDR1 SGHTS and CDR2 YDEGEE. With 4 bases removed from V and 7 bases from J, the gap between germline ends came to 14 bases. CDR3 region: CASSPRRQGTQYF. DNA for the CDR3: TGTGCCAGCAGCCCCCGCAGGCAGGGGACCCAGTACTTC.

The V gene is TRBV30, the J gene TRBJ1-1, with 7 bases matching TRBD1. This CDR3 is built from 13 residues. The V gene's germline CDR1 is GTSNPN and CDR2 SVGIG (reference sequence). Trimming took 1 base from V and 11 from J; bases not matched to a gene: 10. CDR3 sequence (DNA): TGTGCCTGGAGTGCGACAGGGACGGGTCGGGCTTTCTTT. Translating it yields CAWSATGTGRAFF. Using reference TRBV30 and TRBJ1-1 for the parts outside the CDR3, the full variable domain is SQTIHQWPATLVQPVGSPLSLECTVEGTSNPNLYWYRQAAGRGLQLLFYSVGIGQISSEVPQNLSASRPQDRQFILSSKKLLLSDSGFYLCAWSATGTGRAFFGQGTRLTVV.

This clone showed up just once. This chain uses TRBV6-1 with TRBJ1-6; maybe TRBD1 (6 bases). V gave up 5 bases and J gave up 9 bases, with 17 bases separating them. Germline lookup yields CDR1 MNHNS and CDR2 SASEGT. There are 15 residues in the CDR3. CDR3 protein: CASSPWGQGSSPLHF. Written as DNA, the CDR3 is TGTGCCAGCAGTCCGTGGGGTCAGGGGAGTTCACCCCTCCACTTT.

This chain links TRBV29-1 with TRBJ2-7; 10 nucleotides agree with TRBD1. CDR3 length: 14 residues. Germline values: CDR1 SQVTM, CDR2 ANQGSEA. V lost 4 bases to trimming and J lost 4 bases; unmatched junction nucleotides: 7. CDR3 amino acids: CSVVMDRGKYEQYF. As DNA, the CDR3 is TGCAGCGTTGTGATGGACAGGGGGAAATACGAGCAGTACTTC.

This CDR3 reads CASSLMGQNYGYTF. The CDR3 bases are TGCGCCAGCAGCCTTATGGGACAGAACTATGGCTACACCTTC. The chain carries TRBV4-3 and TRBJ1-2; 7 bases fit TRBD1. There are 14 residues in the CDR3. The V and J ends lost 4 bases and 2 bases, in that order; junction bases with no gene match: 4. Per germline, CDR1 LGHNA and CDR2 YSLEER.

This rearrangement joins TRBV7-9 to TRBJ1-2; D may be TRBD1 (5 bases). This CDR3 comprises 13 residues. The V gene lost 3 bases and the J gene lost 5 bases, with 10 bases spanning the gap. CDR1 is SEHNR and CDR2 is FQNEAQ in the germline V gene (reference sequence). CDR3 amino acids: CASSFFSGYGYTF. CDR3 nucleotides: TGTGCCAGCAGCTTTTTTTCAGGGTATGGCTACACCTTC.

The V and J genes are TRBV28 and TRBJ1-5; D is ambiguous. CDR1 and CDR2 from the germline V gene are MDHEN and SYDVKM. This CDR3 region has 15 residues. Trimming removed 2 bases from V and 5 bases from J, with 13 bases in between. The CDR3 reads CASSLMSFLDQPQHF. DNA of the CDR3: TGTGCCAGCAGTTTAATGAGCTTTTTGGATCAGCCCCAGCATTTT.